This T cell receptor beta chain was captured by sequencing in a study of identical twins. Study conclusions and caveats: With beta out-of-frame sequences, excess sharing by twins was weaker.

The sample holds a few counts of this clonotype. Antigen unknown. TCRdb reprocessed the 5' RACE reads with MiXCR, giving one entry per CDR3 protein. Of 700,000 or so distinct CDR3 sequences in the sample, around 8.3% are singletons; the top ten hold approximately 0.94%. Trimming left V 5 bases short and J 0 bases short, with 11 bases between. The CDR3 is made up of 14 amino acids. Per germline, CDR1 DFQATT and CDR2 SNEGSKA (reference sequence). These records were also assigned to another study, of yellow fever vaccine responses in identical twins. Per that study: Reports say the vaccine T cell response in twins looked partly convergent and partly personalized.

This chain connects TRBV20-1 to TRBJ2-1; perhaps TRBD2 as D (6 bases). The sequence was obtained from a woman aged 18-29 years in good health. The sequenced sample was PBMCs. CDR3 residues: CSAGGTGSYNEQFF. As DNA, the CDR3 is TGCAGTGCTGGAGGGACTGGCTCCTACAATGAGCAGTTCTTC.